The present T cell receptor (beta chain) was sequenced within a study of T cells in Graves' hyperthyroidism and ophthalmopathy. This clonotype was seen many times. Amplification of TCR beta CDR3 regions was performed using RNA transcripts as template. TCR CDR3 underwent first-round RT-PCR with the HTBI primer set. TCRdb reprocessed the multiplex PCR reads via MiXCR and lists one record per CDR3 protein. The data show hundreds of thousands of distinct CDR3 sequences, under 15% seen once. The germline gives CDR1 SGHKS, CDR2 YYEKEE (reference sequence). V shed 1 base and J shed 5 bases, with 12 bases lying between them. The CDR3 totals 14 residues.

Sequencing used blood. V is TRBV5-5 and J is TRBJ2-5; D uncertain. The origin of this receptor is a middle-aged woman with Graves' ophthalmopathy. The CDR3 bases are TGTGCCAGCAGCTTGTCGTCTCCCTTGGAGACCCAGTACTTC. Translated: CASSLSSPLETQYF. The variable domain in full, completed from reference TRBV5-5 and TRBJ2-5, reads DAGVTQSPTHLIKTRGQQVTLRCSPISGHKSVSWYQQVLGQGPQFIFQYYEKEERGRGNFPDRFSARQFPNYSSELNVNALLLGDSALYLCASSLSSPLETQYFGPGTRLLVL.